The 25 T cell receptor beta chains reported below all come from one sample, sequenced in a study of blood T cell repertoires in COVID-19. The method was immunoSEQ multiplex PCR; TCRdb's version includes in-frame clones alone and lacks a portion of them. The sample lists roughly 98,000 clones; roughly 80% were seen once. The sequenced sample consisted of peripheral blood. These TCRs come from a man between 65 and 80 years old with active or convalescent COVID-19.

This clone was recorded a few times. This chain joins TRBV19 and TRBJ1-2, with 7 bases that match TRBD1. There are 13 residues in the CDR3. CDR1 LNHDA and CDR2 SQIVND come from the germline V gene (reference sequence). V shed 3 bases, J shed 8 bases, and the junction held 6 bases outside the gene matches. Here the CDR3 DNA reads TGTGCCAGTAGTATTGGCCAGGGGGACGGCTACACCTTC. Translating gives CASSIGQGDGYTF.

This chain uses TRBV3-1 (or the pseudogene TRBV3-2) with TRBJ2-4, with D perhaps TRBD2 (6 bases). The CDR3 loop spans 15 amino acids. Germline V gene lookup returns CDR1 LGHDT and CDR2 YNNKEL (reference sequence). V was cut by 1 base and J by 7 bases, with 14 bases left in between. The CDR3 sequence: CASSQGAGPGNIQYF. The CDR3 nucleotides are TGTGCCAGCAGCCAAGGTGCGGGGCCGGGGAACATTCAGTACTTC.

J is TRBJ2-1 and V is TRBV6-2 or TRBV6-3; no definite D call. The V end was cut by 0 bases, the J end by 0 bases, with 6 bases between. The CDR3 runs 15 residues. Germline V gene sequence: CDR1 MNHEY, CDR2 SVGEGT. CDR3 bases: TGTGCCAGCAGTTACTCCGGGTCCTCCTACAATGAGCAGTTCTTC. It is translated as CASSYSGSSYNEQFF.

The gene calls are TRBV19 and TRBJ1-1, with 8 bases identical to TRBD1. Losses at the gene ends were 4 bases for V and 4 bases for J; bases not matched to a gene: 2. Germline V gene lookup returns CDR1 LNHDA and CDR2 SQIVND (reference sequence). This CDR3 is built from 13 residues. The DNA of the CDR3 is TGTGCCAGTAGTAAGCAGGGGGCCACTGAAGCTTTCTTT. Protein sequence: CASSKQGATEAFF.

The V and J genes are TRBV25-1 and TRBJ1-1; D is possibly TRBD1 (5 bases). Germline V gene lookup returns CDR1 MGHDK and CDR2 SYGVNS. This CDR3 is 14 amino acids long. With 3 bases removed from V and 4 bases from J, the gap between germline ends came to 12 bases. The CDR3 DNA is TGTGCCAGCAGTGATCCGGCAGGGATCACTGAAGCTTTCTTT. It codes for CASSDPAGITEAFF.

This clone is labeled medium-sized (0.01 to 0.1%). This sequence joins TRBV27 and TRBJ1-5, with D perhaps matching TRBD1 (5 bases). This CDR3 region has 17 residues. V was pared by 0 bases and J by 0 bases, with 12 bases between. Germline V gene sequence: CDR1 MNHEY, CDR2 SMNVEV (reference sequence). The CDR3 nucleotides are TGTGCCAGCAGTTTATCGACCGGGCAGGGTAGCAATCAGCCCCAGCATTTT. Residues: CASSLSTGQGSNQPQHF.

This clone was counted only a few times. The CDR3: CATTEGTEAFF. In nucleotides, the CDR3 is TGTGCCACCACTGAGGGCACTGAAGCTTTCTTT. V gene TRBV15 combines with J gene TRBJ1-1; D ambiguous. The CDR3 is 11 residues long. V lost 7 bases to trimming and J lost 4 bases, with 7 bases between them. Germline V gene data show CDR1 as LNHNV and CDR2 as YYDKDF (reference sequence).

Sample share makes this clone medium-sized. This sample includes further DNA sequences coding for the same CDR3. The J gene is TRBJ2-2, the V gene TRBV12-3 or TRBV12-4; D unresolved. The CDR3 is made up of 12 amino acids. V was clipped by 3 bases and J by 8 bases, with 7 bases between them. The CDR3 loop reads CASSFFPGELFF. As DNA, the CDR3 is TGTGCCAGCAGTTTTTTCCCGGGGGAGCTGTTTTTT.

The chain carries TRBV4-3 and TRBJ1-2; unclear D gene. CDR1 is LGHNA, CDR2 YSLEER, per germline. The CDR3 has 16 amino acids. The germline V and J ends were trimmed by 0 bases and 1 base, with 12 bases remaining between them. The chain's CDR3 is CASSQDSKSHNYGYTF. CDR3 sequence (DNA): TGCGCCAGCAGCCAAGATAGTAAGAGCCATAACTATGGCTACACCTTC.

CDR3 protein: CASSGGPNEKLFF. The CDR3 nucleotides are TGTGCCAGCAGCGGTGGGCCTAATGAAAAACTGTTTTTT. This chain links TRBV5-6 with TRBJ1-4; no clear D. CDR1 is SGHDT and CDR2 is YYEEEE in the germline V gene. The CDR3 length is 13 residues. Trimming shortened V by 4 bases and J by 3 bases, and 7 bases separated the two germline ends.

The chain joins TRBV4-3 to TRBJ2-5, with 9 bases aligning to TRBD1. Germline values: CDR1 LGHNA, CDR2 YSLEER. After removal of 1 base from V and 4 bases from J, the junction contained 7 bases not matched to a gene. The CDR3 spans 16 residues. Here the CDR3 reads CASSQGPTGGRETQYF. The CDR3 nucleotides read TGCGCCAGCAGCCAAGGGCCGACAGGGGGGAGAGAGACCCAGTACTTC.

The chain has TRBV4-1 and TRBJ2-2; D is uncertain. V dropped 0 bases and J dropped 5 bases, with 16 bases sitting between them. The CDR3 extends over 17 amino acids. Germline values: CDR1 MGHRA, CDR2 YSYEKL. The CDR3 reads CASSQDPAGRATGELFF. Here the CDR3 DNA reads TGCGCCAGCAGCCAAGATCCTGCAGGCCGCGCAACCGGGGAGCTGTTTTTT.

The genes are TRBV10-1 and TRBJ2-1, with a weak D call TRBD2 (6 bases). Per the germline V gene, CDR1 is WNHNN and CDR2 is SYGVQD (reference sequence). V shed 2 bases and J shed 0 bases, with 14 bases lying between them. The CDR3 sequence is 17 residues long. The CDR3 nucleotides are TGCGCCAGCAGTGAGACCTTAGCGGATAGCTCCTACAATGAGCAGTTCTTC. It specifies CASSETLADSSYNEQFF.

The CDR3 here is CASSKADRGLTLYEQYF. CDR3 DNA sequence: TGTGCCAGCAGCAAAGCCGACAGGGGGCTGACCCTTTACGAGCAGTACTTC. The V call is TRBV21-1, the J call TRBJ2-7; no DNA check was done on the table's D call, TRBD1. TRBV21-1 is assigned pseudogene status. The CDR3 contains 17 residues.

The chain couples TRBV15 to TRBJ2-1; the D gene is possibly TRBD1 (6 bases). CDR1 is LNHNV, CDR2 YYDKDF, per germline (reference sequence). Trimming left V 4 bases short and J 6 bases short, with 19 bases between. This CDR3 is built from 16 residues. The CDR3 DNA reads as TGTGCCACCAGCAAAAGTGCAGGGGCAGGACCCAATGAGCAGTTCTTC. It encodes CATSKSAGAGPNEQFF.

The CDR3 loop is CASSQRTGPNEKLFF. CDR3 nucleotides: TGTGCCAGCAGCCAACGGACAGGCCCTAATGAAAAACTGTTTTTT. This chain joins TRBV9 and TRBJ1-4; 7 bases match TRBD1. This CDR3 is built from 15 residues. Germline-derived CDR1 and CDR2 are SGDLS and YYNGEE. Trimming at V came to 4 bases and at J to 3 bases, leaving 6 bases not matched to a gene.

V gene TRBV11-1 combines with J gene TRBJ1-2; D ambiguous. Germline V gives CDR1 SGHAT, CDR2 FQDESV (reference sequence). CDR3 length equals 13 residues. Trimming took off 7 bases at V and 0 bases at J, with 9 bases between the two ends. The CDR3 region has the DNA TGTGCCAGCACCCCGGACTCTAACTATGGCTACACCTTC. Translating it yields CASTPDSNYGYTF.

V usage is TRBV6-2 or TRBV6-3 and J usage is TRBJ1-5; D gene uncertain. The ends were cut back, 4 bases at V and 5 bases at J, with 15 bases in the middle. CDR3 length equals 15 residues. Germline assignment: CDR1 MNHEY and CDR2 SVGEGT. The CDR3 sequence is CASSSDEARDQPQHF. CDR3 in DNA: TGTGCCAGCAGTTCCGATGAGGCCCGAGATCAGCCCCAGCATTTT.

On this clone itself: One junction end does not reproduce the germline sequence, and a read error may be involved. CDR3 DNA sequence: TGTGCCAGCAGCGAAGGTCCAGACAGGGCTCCCGAGTACTTC. This gives the protein CASSEGPDRAPEYF. This chain joins TRBV2 and TRBJ2-7, with 7 nucleotides matching TRBD1. CDR1 SNHLY and CDR2 FYNNEI come from the germline V gene. CDR3 size: 14 residues. Based on the CDR3 plus reference TRBV2 and TRBJ2-7, the full variable domain is EPEVTQTPSHQVTQMGQEVILRCVPISNHLYFYWYRQILGQKVEFLVSFYNNEISEKSEIFDDQFSVERPDGSNFTLKIRSTKLEDSAMYFCASSEGPDRAPEYFGPGTRLTVT.

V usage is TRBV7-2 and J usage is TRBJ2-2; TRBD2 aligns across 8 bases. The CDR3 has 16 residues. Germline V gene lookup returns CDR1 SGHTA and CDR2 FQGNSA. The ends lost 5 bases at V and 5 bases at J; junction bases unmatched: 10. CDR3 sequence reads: CASSPRRGGGTGELFF. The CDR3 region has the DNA TGTGCCAGCAGCCCGCGGCGGGGCGGGGGGACCGGGGAGCTGTTTTTT.

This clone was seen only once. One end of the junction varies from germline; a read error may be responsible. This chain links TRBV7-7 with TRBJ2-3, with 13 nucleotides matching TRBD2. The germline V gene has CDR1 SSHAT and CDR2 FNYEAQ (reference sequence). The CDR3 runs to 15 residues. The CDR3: CASSPGLAGVDTQYF. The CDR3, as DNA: TGTGCTAGCAGCCCAGGACTAGCGGGGGTAGATACGCAGTATTTT.

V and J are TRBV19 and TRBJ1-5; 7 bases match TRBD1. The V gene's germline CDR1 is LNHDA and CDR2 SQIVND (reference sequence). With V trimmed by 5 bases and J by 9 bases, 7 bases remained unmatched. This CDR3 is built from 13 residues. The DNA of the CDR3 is TGTGCCAGTAGTCCTGGGACAGTCGGGCCCCAGCATTTT. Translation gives CASSPGTVGPQHF.

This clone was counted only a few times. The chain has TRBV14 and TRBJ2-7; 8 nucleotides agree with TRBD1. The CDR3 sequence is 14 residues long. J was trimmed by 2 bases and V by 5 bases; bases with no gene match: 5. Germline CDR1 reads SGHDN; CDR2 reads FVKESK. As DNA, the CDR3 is TGTGCCAGCAGCTTACGGACAGGGACCTACGAGCAGTACTTC. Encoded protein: CASSLRTGTYEQYF.

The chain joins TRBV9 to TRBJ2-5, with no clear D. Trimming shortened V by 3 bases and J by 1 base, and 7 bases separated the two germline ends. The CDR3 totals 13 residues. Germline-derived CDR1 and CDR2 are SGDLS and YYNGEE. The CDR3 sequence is CASSATGQETQYF. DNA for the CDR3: TGTGCCAGCAGCGCGACGGGCCAAGAGACCCAGTACTTC.

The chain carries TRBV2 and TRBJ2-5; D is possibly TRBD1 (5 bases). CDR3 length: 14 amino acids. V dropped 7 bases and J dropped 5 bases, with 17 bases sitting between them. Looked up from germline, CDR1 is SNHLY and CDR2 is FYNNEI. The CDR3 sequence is CASIAAGISETQYF. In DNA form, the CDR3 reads TGTGCCAGCATTGCTGCAGGGATTTCGGAGACCCAGTACTTC.